These T cell receptor beta chains were read from a single sample in a study of OX40 agonist ivuxolimab in advanced cancers. Here immunoSEQ multiplex PCR was the method, and the copy in TCRdb shows in-frame clones only, minus some. The data contain 30,000 or so clones, approximately 91% of them singletons. The sequencing here drew on CD4+ or CD8+ T cells sorted from blood, taken in a trial of the OX40 agonist ivuxolimab. The receptors derive from an adult with an advanced solid tumor such as melanoma, head and neck, liver or kidney cancer. Both conserved end residues are part of each CDR3. D genes are given only for firm matches. Part of the rows lack a size; the others show once, few, many or a class for expanded clones.

CDR3nt	CDR3aa	d_gene	abundance	j_gene	v_gene
TGCGCCAGCAGCCAAGATCCGGGATTCGGAAACATTCAGTACTTC	CASSQDPGFGNIQYF	.	.	TRBJ2-4	TRBV4-1
TGTGCCAGCAGTTTTCGGGGGCTTCAGCCCCAGCATTTT	CASSFRGLQPQHF	.	.	TRBJ1-5	TRBV27
TGTGCCAGTAGTGAGGGACAGGCCATGAACACTGAAGCTTTCTTT	CASSEGQAMNTEAFF	TRBD1	.	TRBJ1-1	TRBV19
TGTGCCAGCAGCAGCTTAGGGACAGATAACACTGAAGCTTTCTTT	CASSSLGTDNTEAFF	TRBD1	.	TRBJ1-1	TRBV5-4
TGTGCCAGCAGCCCCGGACTTCAACAAGAGACCCAGTACTTC	CASSPGLQQETQYF	.	.	TRBJ2-5	TRBV11-2
TGCGCCAGCAGCCAAGATTCCGCCTCGAGCTCCTACAATGAGCAGTTCTTC	CASSQDSASSSYNEQFF	.	.	TRBJ2-1	TRBV4-3
TGCGCCAGCAGCGACAGGGGGCTTGTCAATGAGCAGTTCTTC	CASSDRGLVNEQFF	TRBD1	once	TRBJ2-1	TRBV10-1
TGTGCCAGCAGCCAACCGGGACTAGAGGAGACCCAGTACTTC	CASSQPGLEETQYF	TRBD2	once	TRBJ2-5	TRBV14
TGTGCCAGCGGGGAGGGCAGGGGTACTGAAGCTTTCTTT	CASGEGRGTEAFF	.	.	TRBJ1-1	TRBV6-6
TGTGCCAGCAGCATACAGGGGGCAGATCAGCCCCAGCATTTT	CASSIQGADQPQHF	TRBD1	.	TRBJ1-5	TRBV27
TGTGCCAGCAGTTTAGGACGCCATCAGCCCCAGCATTTT	CASSLGRHQPQHF	.	.	TRBJ1-5	TRBV27
TGTGCCAGCAGCTTAAGGGTCCGCGAAATTACGGGGACAGATACGCAGTATTTT	CASSLRVREITGTDTQYF	.	.	TRBJ2-3	TRBV7-3
TGTGCCAGCAGTTTGTGGACAGGGCCCGACTCCTACGAGCAGTACTTC	CASSLWTGPDSYEQYF	TRBD1	once	TRBJ2-7	TRBV28
TGCGCCAGCAGTGAGTTAGCGAGCGGCGGGGAGCTGTTTTTT	CASSELASGGELFF	.	.	TRBJ2-2	TRBV10-1
TGTGCCAGCTCGCCGAACAATGAGCAGTTCTTC	CASSPNNEQFF	.	.	TRBJ2-1	TRBV28
TGTGCCATCAGTACCCCGGGAGCGAAGAACACTGAAGCTTTCTTT	CAISTPGAKNTEAFF	.	.	TRBJ1-1	TRBV10-3
TGTGCCAGCAGCCATGAGTGGGTCACTGAAGCTTTCTTT	CASSHEWVTEAFF	.	.	TRBJ1-1	TRBV6-5
TGTGCCAGCAGCCCCCAGGGACCGAGGATAACCAATCAGCCCCAGCATTTT	CASSPQGPRITNQPQHF	.	.	TRBJ1-5	TRBV9
TGTGCCAGCAGCTTAGGGGGGGGAACCTACAATGAGCAGTTCTTC	CASSLGGGTYNEQFF	TRBD2	.	TRBJ2-1	TRBV11-2
TGTGCCATCAGTGCTGTAGCGGGGGGGCAAGAACCAAAAGCTAAGACCTACAATGAGCAGTTCTTC	CAISAVAGGQEPKAKTYNEQFF	TRBD2	.	TRBJ2-1	TRBV10-3
TGTGCCAGCAGCCCGGGGACAGGCAATAGCAATCAGCCCCAGCATTTT	CASSPGTGNSNQPQHF	TRBD1	.	TRBJ1-5	TRBV7-9
TGTGCCAGCAGCGGACTATATCTCGAGCAGTACTTC	CASSGLYLEQYF	.	.	TRBJ2-7	TRBV6-5
TGTGCCAGTAGTACGACTAGCGGGCCCGCCTACAATGAGCAGTTCTTC	CASSTTSGPAYNEQFF	TRBD2	.	TRBJ2-1	TRBV19